The clone carrying this T cell receptor beta chain was detected once. The protocol was immunoSEQ multiplex PCR, while the TCRdb copy is restricted to in-frame clones and leaves out a portion. The repertoire holds around 100,000 clones, with roughly nine tenths as singletons. The CDR3 extends over 16 amino acids. V trimming: 0 bases; J trimming: 7 bases; junction bases outside the gene matches: 7. Germline CDR1 and CDR2: LGHNA and YNFKEQ. This entry is derived from a study of T cell changes during pregnancy in multiple sclerosis. The V gene is TRBV4-2, the J gene TRBJ2-3; 10 nucleotides agree with TRBD2. The sample was peripheral blood, taken after pregnancy. The sequence derives from a female donor with multiple sclerosis, enrolled in a pregnancy study. CDR3 residues: CASSQEGSGGAYTQYF. DNA of the CDR3: TGTGCCAGCAGCCAAGAGGGAAGCGGGGGGGCATATACGCAGTATTTT.